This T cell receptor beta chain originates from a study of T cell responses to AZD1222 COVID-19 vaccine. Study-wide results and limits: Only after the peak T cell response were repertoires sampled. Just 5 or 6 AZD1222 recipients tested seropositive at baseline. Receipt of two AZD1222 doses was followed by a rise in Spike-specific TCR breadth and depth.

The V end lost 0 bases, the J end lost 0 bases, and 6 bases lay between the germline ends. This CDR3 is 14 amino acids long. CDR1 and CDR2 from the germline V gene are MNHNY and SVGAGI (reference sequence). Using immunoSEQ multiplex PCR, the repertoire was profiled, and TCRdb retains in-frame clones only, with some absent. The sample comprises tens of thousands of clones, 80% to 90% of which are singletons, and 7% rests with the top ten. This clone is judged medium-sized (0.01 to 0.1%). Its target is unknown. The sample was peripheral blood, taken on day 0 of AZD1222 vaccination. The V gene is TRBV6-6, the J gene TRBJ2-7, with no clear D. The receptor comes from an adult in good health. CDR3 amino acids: CASSYSDGSYEQYF. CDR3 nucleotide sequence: TGTGCCAGCAGTTACTCCGACGGCTCCTACGAGCAGTACTTC.